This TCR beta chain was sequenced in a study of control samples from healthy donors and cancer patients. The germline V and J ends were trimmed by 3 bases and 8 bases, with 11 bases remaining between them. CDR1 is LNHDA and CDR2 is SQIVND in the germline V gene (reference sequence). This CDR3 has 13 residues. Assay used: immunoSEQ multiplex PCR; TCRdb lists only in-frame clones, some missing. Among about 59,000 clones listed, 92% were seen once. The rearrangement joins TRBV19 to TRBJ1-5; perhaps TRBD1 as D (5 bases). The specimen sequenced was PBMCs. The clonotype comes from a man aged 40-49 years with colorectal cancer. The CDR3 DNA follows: TGTGCCAGTAGTATCCAGGGTGGTAAGCCCCAGCATTTT. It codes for CASSIQGGKPQHF.